This T cell receptor (beta chain) was identified in a study of cytomegalovirus exposure and HLA in healthy donors. Overall study findings and caveats: It was taken for granted in presence/absence analyses that sequencing depth across donors was roughly uniform.

Details on this clone: No antigen is known for it.

Use of 60 Vbeta and 13 Jbeta primers characterized the PCR. Method: immunoSEQ multiplex PCR; TCRdb's copy keeps in-frame clones and lacks some. The table lists a few hundred thousand clones, roughly 80% of them singletons. Sequenced sample: PBMCs. The receptor's source is a man younger than 45 in good health and CMV-seronegative.

In DNA, the CDR3 is TGTGCCAGCAGCGCTACAGGGGTCCGCTATGGCTACACCTTC. Its protein product is CASSATGVRYGYTF. The J gene is TRBJ1-2, the V gene TRBV9; 7 nucleotides align to TRBD1. V trimming: 3 bases; J trimming: 4 bases; junction bases outside the gene matches: 6. The CDR3 sequence is 14 residues long. Germline lookup yields CDR1 SGDLS and CDR2 YYNGEE.